The 21 T cell receptor beta chains listed next were all sequenced from one sample in a study of cytomegalovirus exposure and HLA in healthy donors. The study ran its PCR with 60 Vbeta and 13 Jbeta primers. Profiling relied on immunoSEQ multiplex PCR, and the TCRdb table lists in-frame clones only, not all of them. Of about 140,000 clones in the sample, under 90% were seen once. Source material: PBMCs. Receptor source: a man between 35 and 55 years old in good health and CMV-seronegative.

V is TRBV29-1 and J is TRBJ2-5; the match to TRBD2 covers 8 bases. The closer fit of TRBJ2-7 to the DNA end suggests the J call may be wrong. The CDR3 is made up of 14 amino acids. Germline CDR1 is SQVTM and CDR2 is ANQGSEA. The CDR3 loop is CSVGPGGSTYEQYF. The CDR3 DNA follows: TGCAGCGTTGGCCCGGGGGGGTCAACCTACGAGCAGTACTTC.

The rearrangement uses TRBV18 and TRBJ1-1; D gene ambiguous. This CDR3 is built from 14 residues. The germline gives CDR1 KGHSH, CDR2 LQKENI. V was pared by 0 bases and J by 5 bases, with 10 bases between. CDR3 sequence reads: CASSPPLAGTEAFF. The CDR3 nucleotides read TGTGCCAGCTCACCACCCCTAGCCGGGACTGAAGCTTTCTTT.

The chain has TRBV5-4 and TRBJ1-6; 7 positions match TRBD1. This CDR3 has 15 amino acids. With 0 bases clipped from V and 6 bases from J, the junction kept 3 bases outside the gene matches. The V gene's germline CDR1 is SGHNT and CDR2 YYREEE (reference sequence). The CDR3 region has the DNA TGTGCCAGCAGCTTGGAGGGGGCGGTTAATTCACCCCTCCACTTT. It encodes CASSLEGAVNSPLHF.

The rearrangement uses TRBV10-3 and TRBJ2-7, with 8 nucleotides matching TRBD2. V lost 8 bases to trimming and J lost 1 base; unmatched junction nucleotides: 4. Per the germline V gene, CDR1 is ENHRY and CDR2 is SYGVKD. The CDR3 length is 13 residues. CDR3 bases: TGTGCCATCGGGCAGCGGGGGTCCTACGAGCAGTACTTC. Protein product: CAIGQRGSYEQYF.

The chain links TRBV5-1 to TRBJ2-3; no reliable D call. This CDR3 contains 16 residues. Per the germline V gene, CDR1 is SGHRS and CDR2 is YFSETQ. The V end lost 0 bases, the J end lost 0 bases, and 11 bases lay between the germline ends. The CDR3 DNA sequence: TGCGCCAGCAGCTTGGATAGCACCTTGAGCACAGATACGCAGTATTTT. This gives the protein CASSLDSTLSTDTQYF. Full variable domain (rest looked up from reference TRBV5-1 and TRBJ2-3): KAGVTQTPRYLIKTRGQQVTLSCSPISGHRSVSWYQQTPGQGLQFLFEYFSETQRNKGNFPGRFSGRQFSNSRSEMNVSTLELGDSALYLCASSLDSTLSTDTQYFGPGTRLTVL.

The chain carries TRBV9 and TRBJ2-5; tentatively, D is TRBD2 (7 bases). There are 15 residues in the CDR3. Trimming took 2 bases from V and 5 from J, leaving 16 bases between them. From germline, CDR1 is SGDLS and CDR2 YYNGEE. In nucleotides, the CDR3 is TGTGCCAGCAGCGTGTTGGGGGGGGCCAAGGAGACCCAGTACTTC. This codes for CASSVLGGAKETQYF.

This clone was observed a single time. V usage is TRBV29-1 and J usage is TRBJ2-5; 9 bases match TRBD1. The J call could be wrong; TRBJ2-7 is a better fit for the DNA end. The CDR3 is made up of 15 amino acids. The germline V gene encodes CDR1 SQVTM and CDR2 ANQGSEA. The CDR3 is CSVEPGRQGVYEQYF. The CDR3 region has the DNA TGCAGCGTTGAACCAGGGCGACAGGGGGTCTACGAGCAGTACTTC.

The chain carries TRBV5-1 and TRBJ2-7; 7 positions match TRBD1. CDR1 is SGHRS and CDR2 is YFSETQ in the germline V gene. The CDR3 contains 15 residues. Trimming cost V 1 base and J 3 bases; bases outside gene matches: 7. Here the CDR3 DNA reads TGCGCCAGCAGCTTGTCGACAGGGTCGTTCTACGAGCAGTACTTC. Protein: CASSLSTGSFYEQYF. Variable domain in full (rest from reference TRBV5-1 and TRBJ2-7): KAGVTQTPRYLIKTRGQQVTLSCSPISGHRSVSWYQQTPGQGLQFLFEYFSETQRNKGNFPGRFSGRQFSNSRSEMNVSTLELGDSALYLCASSLSTGSFYEQYFGPGTRLTVT.

The chain is built from TRBV28 and TRBJ2-4; weak D call: TRBD1 (6 bases). The germline CDR1 and CDR2 sequences are MDHEN and SYDVKM. With 6 bases removed from V and 0 bases from J, the gap between germline ends came to 9 bases. This CDR3 is 14 amino acids long. This CDR3 reads CASRDSLAKNIQYF. The CDR3 DNA reads as TGTGCCAGCAGGGACAGCCTAGCCAAAAACATTCAGTACTTC.

There are a few counts of this clone. For the CDR3, the DNA is TGTGCCAGCAATAGGGGTTATGCCTACGAGCAGTACTTC. Its protein is CASNRGYAYEQYF. This rearrangement joins TRBV2 to TRBJ2-7, with D maybe TRBD1 (5 bases). CDR1 is SNHLY and CDR2 is FYNNEI in the germline V gene. There are 13 residues in the CDR3. V lost 7 bases and J 2 bases, leaving 12 bases between the germline ends. Based on the CDR3 plus reference TRBV2 and TRBJ2-7, the full variable domain is EPEVTQTPSHQVTQMGQEVILRCVPISNHLYFYWYRQILGQKVEFLVSFYNNEISEKSEIFDDQFSVERPDGSNFTLKIRSTKLEDSAMYFCASNRGYAYEQYFGPGTRLTVT.

This clone is a singleton in its sample. The chain couples TRBV6-5 to TRBJ2-5, with D maybe TRBD2 (5 bases). The CDR3 contains 14 residues. CDR1 is MNHEY and CDR2 is SVGAGI in the germline V gene. Between the trimmed V and J ends, which lost 6 bases and 5 bases, there was a span of 16 bases. The CDR3 reads CASRQTGRWETQYF. DNA for the CDR3: TGTGCCAGCAGACAAACGGGAAGGTGGGAGACCCAGTACTTC.

V gene TRBV6-6 combines with J gene TRBJ2-5; D possibly corresponds to TRBD1 (6 bases). This CDR3 is built from 14 residues. The V gene lost 6 bases and the J gene lost 5 bases, with 16 bases spanning the gap. Per germline, CDR1 MNHNY and CDR2 SVGAGI (reference sequence). The CDR3 is CASSRTGSDETQYF. The CDR3 nucleotides are TGTGCCAGCAGCCGCACAGGGTCCGATGAGACCCAGTACTTC.

The chain has TRBV28 and TRBJ1-2; D may be TRBD1 (6 bases). Germline CDR1 is MDHEN and CDR2 is SYDVKM. V was trimmed by 4 bases and J by 4 bases, leaving 16 bases between them. CDR3 length equals 15 residues. Written as DNA, the CDR3 is TGTGCCAGCAGTTCCCCAACGGACAGATTCTATGGCTACACCTTC. Amino acids: CASSSPTDRFYGYTF.

This clone was seen only a few times. This chain connects TRBV5-4 to TRBJ1-1; maybe TRBD1 (6 bases). Germline CDR1 reads SGHNT; CDR2 reads YYREEE (reference sequence). The V end was cut by 0 bases, the J end by 3 bases, with 15 bases between. The CDR3 has 16 residues. In DNA form, the CDR3 reads TGTGCCAGCAGCTTGGGGGGAGGGGGATTAGACACTGAAGCTTTCTTT. As protein: CASSLGGGGLDTEAFF.

The rearrangement uses TRBV6-5 and TRBJ1-2, with 7 bases matching TRBD1. Looked up from germline, CDR1 is MNHEY and CDR2 is SVGAGI. The CDR3 totals 13 residues. The V gene end was trimmed by 7 bases and the J gene end by 3 bases; junction bases not matched to a gene: 5. The CDR3 bases are TGTGCCAGCAAAGAGGGGGCGGACTATGGCTACACCTTC. Its translation is CASKEGADYGYTF.

Only a few counts were recorded for this clone. The V and J genes are TRBV6-5 and TRBJ1-4; D is possibly TRBD1 (6 bases). V dropped 0 bases and J dropped 3 bases, with 8 bases sitting between them. Germline values: CDR1 MNHEY, CDR2 SVGAGI. This CDR3 is built from 15 residues. The CDR3 is CASSYSNRANEKLFF. The CDR3 DNA reads as TGTGCCAGCAGTTACTCGAACAGGGCTAATGAAAAACTGTTTTTT.

The chain combines TRBV4-1 with TRBJ2-3; 8 bases align to TRBD2. The junction had 7 bases not matched to a gene; V was cut back by 0 bases and J by 2 bases. This CDR3 spans 17 amino acids. The germline CDR1 and CDR2 sequences are MGHRA and YSYEKL. The CDR3 is CASSQEWQRGHTDTQYF. CDR3 DNA: TGCGCCAGCAGCCAAGAATGGCAGCGGGGGCACACAGATACGCAGTATTTT.

The chain is built from TRBV7-9 and TRBJ1-5, with TRBD1 matching over 9 bases. The CDR3 runs 18 residues. CDR1 is SEHNR, CDR2 FQNEAQ, per germline (reference sequence). V shed 5 bases, J shed 0 bases, and the junction held 11 bases outside the gene matches. CDR3 DNA sequence: TGTGCCAGCAGCCCTACCGGGACAGGGCCTTATAGCAATCAGCCCCAGCATTTT. Residues: CASSPTGTGPYSNQPQHF.

The chain employs TRBV7-2 and TRBJ2-5, with D perhaps matching TRBD1 (6 bases). V gave up 5 bases and J gave up 2 bases, with 15 bases separating them. The germline gives CDR1 SGHTA, CDR2 FQGNSA. The CDR3 totals 15 residues. CDR3: CASSQGWGVQETQYF. The CDR3 DNA sequence: TGTGCCAGCAGCCAGGGGTGGGGTGTTCAAGAGACCCAGTACTTC.

V usage is TRBV2 and J usage is TRBJ2-2; possibly TRBD1 for D (6 bases). CDR1 and CDR2 (germline): SNHLY, FYNNEI. V was clipped by 3 bases and J by 6 bases, with 17 bases between them. The CDR3 sequence is 16 residues long. Here the CDR3 reads CASSDGPQGRAGELFF. CDR3 DNA: TGTGCCAGCAGTGACGGCCCTCAGGGGCGGGCCGGGGAGCTGTTTTTT.

V usage is TRBV5-1 and J usage is TRBJ2-1; D is unresolved. Germline V lookup: CDR1 SGHRS, CDR2 YFSETQ. Trimming cost V 1 base and J 0 bases, with 11 bases left between them. The CDR3 length is 16 residues. The CDR3: CASSLLPESSYNEQFF. CDR3 bases: TGCGCCAGCAGCTTGCTGCCGGAGAGCTCCTACAATGAGCAGTTCTTC.